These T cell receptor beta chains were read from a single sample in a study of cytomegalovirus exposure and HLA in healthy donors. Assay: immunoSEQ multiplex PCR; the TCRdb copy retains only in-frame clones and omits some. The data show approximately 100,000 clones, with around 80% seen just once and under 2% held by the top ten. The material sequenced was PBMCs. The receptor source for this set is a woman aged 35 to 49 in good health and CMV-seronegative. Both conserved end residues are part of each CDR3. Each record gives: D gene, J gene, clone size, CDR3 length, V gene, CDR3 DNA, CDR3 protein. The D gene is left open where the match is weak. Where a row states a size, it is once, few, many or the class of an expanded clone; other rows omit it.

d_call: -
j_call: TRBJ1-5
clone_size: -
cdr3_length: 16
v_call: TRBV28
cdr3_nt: TGTGCCAGCACCGAACGCCGGGGGGCCGGCAATCAGCCCCAGCATTTT
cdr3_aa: CASTERRGAGNQPQHF

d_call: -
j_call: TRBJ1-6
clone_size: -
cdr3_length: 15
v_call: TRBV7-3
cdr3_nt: TGTGCCAGCAGCCTCGTCGGAGGATCGGATTCACCCCTCCACTTT
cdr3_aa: CASSLVGGSDSPLHF

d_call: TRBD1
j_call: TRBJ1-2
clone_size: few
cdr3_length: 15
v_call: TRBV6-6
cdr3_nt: TGTGCCAGCAGTGACCGGGACAGGGGTTCCTATGGCTACACCTTC
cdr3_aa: CASSDRDRGSYGYTF

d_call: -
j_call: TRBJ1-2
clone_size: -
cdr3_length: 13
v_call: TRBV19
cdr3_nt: TGTGCCAGTAGCCCTGGTGCGGGGTATGGCTACACCTTC
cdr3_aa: CASSPGAGYGYTF

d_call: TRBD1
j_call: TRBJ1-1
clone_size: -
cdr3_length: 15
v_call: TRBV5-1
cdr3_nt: TGCGCCAGCAGCTTGGCGACAGGGACAGGCACTGAAGCTTTCTTT
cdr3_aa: CASSLATGTGTEAFF

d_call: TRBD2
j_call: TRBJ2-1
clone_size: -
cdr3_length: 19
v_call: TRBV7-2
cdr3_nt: TGTGCCAGCAGCCGGACTAGCGGGAGGCCCCTTTTAAGGTACAATGAGCAGTTCTTC
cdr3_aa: CASSRTSGRPLLRYNEQFF

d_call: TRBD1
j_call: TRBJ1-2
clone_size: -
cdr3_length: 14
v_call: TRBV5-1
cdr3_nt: TGCGCCAGCAGCCCCGAGGGGGCCCGCTATGGCTACACCTTC
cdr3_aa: CASSPEGARYGYTF

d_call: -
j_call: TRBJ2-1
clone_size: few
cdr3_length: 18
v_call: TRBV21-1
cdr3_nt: TGTGCCAGCAGCAAAGGCACCCTGTACTTGAGCTCCTACAATGAGCAGTTCTTC
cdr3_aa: CASSKGTLYLSSYNEQFF

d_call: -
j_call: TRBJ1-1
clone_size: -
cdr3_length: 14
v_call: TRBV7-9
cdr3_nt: TGTGCCAGCAGCTTAGAGGTATCGGGGACTGAAGCTTTCTTT
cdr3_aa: CASSLEVSGTEAFF

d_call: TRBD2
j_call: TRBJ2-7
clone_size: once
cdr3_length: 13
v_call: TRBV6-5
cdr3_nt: TGTGCCAGCGGGCTAGCGGGAGACAACGAGCAGTACTTC
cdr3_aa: CASGLAGDNEQYF

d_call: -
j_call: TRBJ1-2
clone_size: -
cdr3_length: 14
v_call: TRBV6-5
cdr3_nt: TGTGCCAGCAGTTACACGGGAGTCGGGTATGGCTACACCTTC
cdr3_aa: CASSYTGVGYGYTF

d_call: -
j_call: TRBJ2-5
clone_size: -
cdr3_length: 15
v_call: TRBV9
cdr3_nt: TGTGCCAGCAGCTCTGCCGGGGGGCTGAAGGAGACCCAGTACTTC
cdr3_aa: CASSSAGGLKETQYF

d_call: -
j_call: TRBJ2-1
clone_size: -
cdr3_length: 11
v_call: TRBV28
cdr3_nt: TGTGCCAGCAGTCAGTACTTAGGGGAGTTCTTC
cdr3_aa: CASSQYLGEFF

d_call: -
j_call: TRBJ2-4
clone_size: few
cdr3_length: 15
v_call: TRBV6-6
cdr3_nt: TGTGCCAGCAGCCCAGTGGGCAGGGGCTCAAACATTCAGTACTTC
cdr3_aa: CASSPVGRGSNIQYF

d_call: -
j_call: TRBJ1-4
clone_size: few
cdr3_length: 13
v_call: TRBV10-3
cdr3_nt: TGTGCCATCAGTGAGTCCCGGGGTGAAAAACTGTTTTTT
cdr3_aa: CAISESRGEKLFF